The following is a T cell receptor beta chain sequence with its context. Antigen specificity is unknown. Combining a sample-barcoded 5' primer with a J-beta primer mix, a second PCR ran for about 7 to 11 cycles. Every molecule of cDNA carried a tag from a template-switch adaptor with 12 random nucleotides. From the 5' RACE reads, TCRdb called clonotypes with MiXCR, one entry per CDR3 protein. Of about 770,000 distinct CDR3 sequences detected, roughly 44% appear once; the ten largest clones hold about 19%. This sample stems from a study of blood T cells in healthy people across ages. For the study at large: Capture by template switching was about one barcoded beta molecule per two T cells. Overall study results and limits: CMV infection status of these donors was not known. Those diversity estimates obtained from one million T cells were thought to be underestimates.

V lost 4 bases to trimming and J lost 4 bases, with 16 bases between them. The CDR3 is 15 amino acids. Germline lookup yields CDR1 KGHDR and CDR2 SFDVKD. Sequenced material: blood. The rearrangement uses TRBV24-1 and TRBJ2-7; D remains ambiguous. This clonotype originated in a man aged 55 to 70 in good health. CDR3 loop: CATSEWVNGVYEQYF. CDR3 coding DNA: TGTGCCACCAGTGAATGGGTAAATGGGGTTTACGAGCAGTACTTC.